This T cell receptor beta chain derives from a study of shared clonotypes between healthy human individuals. Study information: Two female and a few male donors aged 18 to 49 were enrolled. The study's findings and limits: Sequencing depth was a factor that was expected to affect clonotype sharing among donors. Among the subsets, naive ones generally showed larger estimated richness than memory ones.

Germline V CDR1 and CDR2: SGHAT, FQDESV (reference sequence). V was pared by 1 base and J by 6 bases, with 13 bases between. This CDR3 spans 15 amino acids. A remark on this clone: The target antigen is unknown.

Across several immunoSEQ plates, the genomic DNA of each subset was split evenly. TCRdb keeps only in-frame clones here, not all; method: immunoSEQ multiplex PCR. The sample holds about 2.4 million clones, 93% seen once. Material: naive CD4+ T cells from PBMCs. The sample's subset: CD45RA+ positively selected. This clonotype was sampled from a man between 18 and 35 years old in good health. Some clones in this sample may be carry-over from other donors' samples. The V call is TRBV11-1, the J call TRBJ2-1; D may match TRBD1 or TRBD2 (5 bases each). CDR3 coding DNA: TGTGCCAGCAGCTTAGGGACTGACAGATTCAATGAGCAGTTCTTC. Its protein is CASSLGTDRFNEQFF. Together with reference TRBV11-1 and TRBJ2-1, the CDR3 gives the full variable domain: EAEVAQSPRYKITEKSQAVAFWCDPISGHATLYWYRQILGQGPELLVQFQDESVVDDSQLPKDRFSAERLKGVDSTLKIQPAELGDSAMYLCASSLGTDRFNEQFFGPGTRLTVL.